The rows below give T cell receptor beta chains drawn from one sample of a study of CD4 T cells in relation to SARS-CoV-2 and coronaviruses. Sequenced by immunoSEQ multiplex PCR; TCRdb stores in-frame clones only, minus some. Among 20,000 to 25,000 clones listed, roughly 66% were seen once. No antigens are known for them. Input material: CD4+ T cells from PBMCs, cultured in vitro. Every receptor here comes from a human donor in good health. CDR3s include the opening cysteine and the closing phenylalanine or tryptophan. The D gene is left open where the match is weak. The listing skips clone size in some rows; elsewhere it reads once, few, many or a size class.

CDR3nt,CDR3aa,j_gene,abundance,d_gene,v_gene
TGTGCCAGCAGCTTACAAGGAGGGGGCAATCAGCCCCAGCATTTT,CASSLQGGGNQPQHF,TRBJ1-5,-,-,TRBV7-2
TGTGCCTGGAGCTTGACAGGGGACGGCTACACCTTC,CAWSLTGDGYTF,TRBJ1-2,-,TRBD1,TRBV30
TGTGCCAGCGGGGGGGCCAACGAGCAGTACTTC,CASGGANEQYF,TRBJ2-7,few,-,TRBV3-1/TRBV3-2
TGTGCCACCAGCAGAGATAAGGGGGCGGACGGCTACACCTTC,CATSRDKGADGYTF,TRBJ1-2,-,TRBD1,TRBV15
TGTGCCAGCAGCCTGAACGAACTCACCCTCCACTTT,CASSLNELTLHF,TRBJ1-6,-,-,TRBV5-4
TGCGCCAGCAGTCGCTCCCCCAGCCCTAATGAAAAACTGTTTTTT,CASSRSPSPNEKLFF,TRBJ1-4,few,-,TRBV10-1
TGTGCCAGCAGCTCGGGACTAGTTGGCAATGAGCAGTTCTTC,CASSSGLVGNEQFF,TRBJ2-1,-,TRBD2,TRBV7-3
TGTGCCAGCAGCTTGACTAGCGGGGGGGCCCTCGGCTCCTACGAGCAGTACTTC,CASSLTSGGALGSYEQYF,TRBJ2-7,-,TRBD2,TRBV11-2
TGTGCCAGCAGCACAGGGGCTGGGAATCAGCCCCAGCATTTT,CASSTGAGNQPQHF,TRBJ1-5,-,TRBD1,TRBV7-9
TGTGCCAGCAGCTCTGGCTCCGGGGCCGGGAACACTGAAGCTTTCTTT,CASSSGSGAGNTEAFF,TRBJ1-1,-,-,TRBV7-2
TGTGCCTGGAGTGTACCCTGGACAGGGGGCGACGAGCAGTACTTC,CAWSVPWTGGDEQYF,TRBJ2-7,-,TRBD1,TRBV30
TGTGCCAGCAGCGCTTTAACAGGTCAAGAGACCCAGTACTTC,CASSALTGQETQYF,TRBJ2-5,-,-,TRBV9
TGTGCCAGCAGCTTAAGCGGCAACTCTGGAAACACCATATATTTT,CASSLSGNSGNTIYF,TRBJ1-3,-,-,TRBV7-3
TGTGCTAGTGGTTTGGCCCCCTTGACTAGCGGTCGAAATGAGCAGTTCTTC,CASGLAPLTSGRNEQFF,TRBJ2-1,-,TRBD2,TRBV12-5
TGTGCCAGCAGCCAGATGAGCGGGAGCGGTGGAGAGACCCAGTACTTC,CASSQMSGSGGETQYF,TRBJ2-5,-,TRBD2,TRBV11-2
TGTGCCAGTAGCCCCCGAATAGGGGCATATCAGCCCCAGCATTTT,CASSPRIGAYQPQHF,TRBJ1-5,few,-,TRBV19
TGTGCCAGCAGCTCCCCCCGGGACCACGGAAACACCATATATTTT,CASSSPRDHGNTIYF,TRBJ1-3,few,-,TRBV7-2